This T cell receptor beta chain was sequenced during a study of sequential checkpoint blockade in melanoma. Study-wide context: Patients were randomized 1:1 to nivolumab-then-ipilimumab or ipilimumab-then-nivolumab first-line. Maintenance nivolumab came after either treatment sequence.

CDR3 length: 15 residues. V shed 5 bases and J 6 bases; nucleotides not matched to a gene: 11. Germline CDR1 is SGHKS and CDR2 is YYEKEE (reference sequence). Treatment in this sample: randomized to nivolumab then ipilimumab (arm A) or the reverse (arm B). DNA-damaging chemotherapy had not been given to any patient beforehand. From thawed PBMCs, live CD3+CD8+ cells negative for CD19 and CD56 were sorted. The table came from immunoSEQ multiplex PCR; TCRdb's copy has only in-frame clones and leaves some out. The sample lists fewer than 15,000 clones; about 65% were seen once. V is TRBV5-5 and J is TRBJ2-5; 9 bases are a match to TRBD1. The sequences come from CD8+ T cells sorted from blood (inferred from file names), collected from a patient given nivolumab and ipilimumab in sequence. The TCR was taken from a human donor with melanoma. CDR3 sequence: CASSLTGGRGQTQYF. CDR3 coding DNA: TGTGCCAGCAGTTTGACAGGGGGAAGGGGTCAGACCCAGTACTTC.